One sample yielded the 3 T cell receptor beta chains listed below, sequenced in a study of metastatic and nonmetastatic thyroid tumors. Until they underwent thyroid surgery, no patient had received any treatment. TCRdb re-called clones from the PCR reads using MiXCR. The repertoire holds about 3,500 clones, with 35% as singletons. Specimen: adjacent normal tissue. The receptors were gathered from a male donor with papillary thyroid cancer or a benign thyroid nodule (not recorded which). Some clones in this sample may be carry-over from other donors' samples.

The chain is built from TRBV27 and TRBJ2-7; D may be TRBD1 (5 bases). V was shortened by 7 bases and J by 3 bases, with 10 bases between the two germline ends. Germline CDR1 and CDR2: MNHEY and SMNVEV (reference sequence). The CDR3 has 12 amino acids. The CDR3: CASKGDYYEQYF. The CDR3 bases are TGTGCCAGCAAAGGGGATTACTACGAGCAGTACTTC.

The genes are TRBV20-1 and TRBJ2-1; D tentatively reads TRBD1 or TRBD2 (5 bases each). The length of the CDR3 is 14 residues. The V and J ends lost 6 bases and 2 bases respectively, with 14 bases between them. Germline-derived CDR1 and CDR2 are DFQATT and SNEGSKA (reference sequence). The CDR3: CSARDLITYNEQFF. The CDR3 nucleotides are TGCAGTGCACGGGACCTGATAACCTACAATGAGCAGTTCTTC.

V gene TRBV5-6 combines with J gene TRBJ2-4; 7 bases fit TRBD1. CDR1 and CDR2 from the germline V gene are SGHDT and YYEEEE. Unmatched junction bases numbered 5, after V lost 4 bases and J lost 4 bases. This CDR3 has 14 amino acids. CDR3 in amino acids: CASSTQGPKNIQYF. The CDR3 nucleotides are TGTGCCAGCAGCACACAGGGGCCGAAAAACATTCAGTACTTC.